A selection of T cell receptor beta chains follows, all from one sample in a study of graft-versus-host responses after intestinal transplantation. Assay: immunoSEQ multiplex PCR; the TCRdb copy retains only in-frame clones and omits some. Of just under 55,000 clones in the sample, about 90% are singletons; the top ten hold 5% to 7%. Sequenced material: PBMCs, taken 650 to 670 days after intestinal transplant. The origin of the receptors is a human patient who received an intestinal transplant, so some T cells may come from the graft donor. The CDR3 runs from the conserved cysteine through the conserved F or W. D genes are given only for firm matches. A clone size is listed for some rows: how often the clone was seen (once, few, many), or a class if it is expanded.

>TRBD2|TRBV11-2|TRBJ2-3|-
CASSLRTSGSTDTQYF
TGTGCCAGCAGCCTGAGGACTAGCGGGAGCACAGATACGCAGTATTTT
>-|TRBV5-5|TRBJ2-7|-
CASSRTQGLYYEQYF
TGTGCCAGCAGCCGCACACAGGGTCTGTACTACGAGCAGTACTTC
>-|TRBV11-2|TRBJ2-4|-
CASSLNRLAKNIQYF
TGTGCCAGCAGCCTAAACCGTCTAGCCAAAAACATTCAGTACTTC
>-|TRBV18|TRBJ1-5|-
CASSPSDGNNQPQHF
TGTGCCAGCTCACCTTCGGACGGAAACAATCAGCCCCAGCATTTT
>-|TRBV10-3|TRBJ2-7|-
CAINPQGTYEQYF
TGTGCCATCAACCCTCAGGGTACCTACGAGCAGTACTTC
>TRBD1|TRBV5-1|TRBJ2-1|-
CASSPGTGVFNEQFF
TGCGCCAGCAGCCCCGGGACAGGGGTTTTCAATGAGCAGTTCTTC
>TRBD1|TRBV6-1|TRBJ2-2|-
CASSKDRGVNGELFF
TGTGCCAGCAGCAAAGACAGGGGGGTTAACGGGGAGCTGTTTTTT
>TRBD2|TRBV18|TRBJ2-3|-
CASSPLAGVNTDTQYF
TGTGCCAGCTCACCACTCGCGGGGGTAAACACAGATACGCAGTATTTT
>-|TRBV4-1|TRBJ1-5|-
CASSQDSGNQPQHF
TGCGCCAGCAGCCAAGATAGTGGGAATCAGCCCCAGCATTTT
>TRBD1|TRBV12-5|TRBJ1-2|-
CASGLAPPQLRQGGYGYTF
TGTGCTAGTGGTTTGGCCCCGCCGCAACTGAGACAGGGAGGCTATGGCTACACCTTC
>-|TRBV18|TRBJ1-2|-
CASSPQVDYGYTF
TGTGCCAGCTCACCCCAGGTGGACTATGGCTACACCTTC
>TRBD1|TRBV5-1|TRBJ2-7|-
CASSGGQGGEQYF
TGCGCCAGCAGCGGGGGACAGGGAGGCGAGCAGTACTTC
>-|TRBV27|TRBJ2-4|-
CASRGAEYLAKNIQYF
TGTGCCAGCAGGGGGGCGGAATATCTAGCCAAAAACATTCAGTACTTC
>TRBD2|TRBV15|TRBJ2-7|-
CATSGEIAGGSYEQYF
TGTGCCACCAGCGGAGAAATAGCGGGGGGCTCCTACGAGCAGTACTTC
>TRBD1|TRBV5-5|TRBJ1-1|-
CASSSAGQGYTEAFF
TGTGCCAGCAGCTCTGCGGGACAGGGGTACACTGAAGCTTTCTTT
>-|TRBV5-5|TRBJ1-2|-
CASSSLSWERGYTF
TGTGCCAGCAGCTCTTTATCCTGGGAACGGGGCTACACCTTC
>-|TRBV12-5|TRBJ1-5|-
CASGLTGQGNQPQHF
TGTGCTAGTGGTTTGACGGGACAAGGGAATCAGCCCCAGCATTTT
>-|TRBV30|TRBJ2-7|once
CAWSPRTLGYEQYF
TGTGCCTGGAGTCCCCGGACGTTGGGCTACGAGCAGTACTTC
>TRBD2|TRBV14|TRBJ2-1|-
CASSQDQTGGANEQFF
TGTGCCAGCAGCCAAGATCAAACGGGGGGGGCCAATGAGCAGTTCTTC
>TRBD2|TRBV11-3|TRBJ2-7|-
CASSPALGGIDEQYF
TGTGCCAGCAGCCCGGCGTTGGGAGGGATCGACGAGCAGTACTTC
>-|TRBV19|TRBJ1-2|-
CASTTGGSGGYTF
TGTGCCAGTACTACGGGGGGGTCGGGAGGCTACACCTTC
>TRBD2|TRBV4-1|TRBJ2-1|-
CASTLERGLAVNEQFF
TGCGCCAGCACCCTGGAACGGGGACTAGCGGTCAATGAGCAGTTCTTC
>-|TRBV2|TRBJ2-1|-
CASSGDRYNEQFF
TGTGCCAGCAGTGGTGACAGATACAATGAGCAGTTCTTC
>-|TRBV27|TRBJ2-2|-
CASSSLQGIGELFF
TGTGCCAGCAGTTCCCTACAGGGTATCGGGGAGCTGTTTTTT
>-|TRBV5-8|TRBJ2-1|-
CASSLRPAYNEQFF
TGTGCCAGCAGCTTGAGACCGGCCTACAATGAGCAGTTCTTC
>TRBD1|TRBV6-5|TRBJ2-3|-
CASSSGSGGRGDTQYF
TGTGCCAGCAGTTCGGGATCAGGGGGCCGGGGGGATACGCAGTATTTT
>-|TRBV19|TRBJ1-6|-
CASGLETGGSGSPLHF
TGTGCCAGTGGGTTGGAGACAGGCGGATCAGGATCACCCCTCCACTTT
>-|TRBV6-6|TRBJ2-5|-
CASSYGWGTQYF
TGTGCCAGCAGTTACGGTTGGGGGACCCAGTACTTC
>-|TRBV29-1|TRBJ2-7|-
CSVEQGPYEQYF
TGCAGCGTTGAACAGGGACCCTACGAGCAGTACTTC
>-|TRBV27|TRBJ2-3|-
CASSLWDGGTDTQYF
TGTGCCAGCAGTTTATGGGACGGGGGCACAGATACGCAGTATTTT
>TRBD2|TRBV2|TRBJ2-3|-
CASSALGAGGPSTDTQYF
TGTGCCAGCAGCGCCCTGGGGGCGGGGGGACCTAGCACAGATACGCAGTATTTT
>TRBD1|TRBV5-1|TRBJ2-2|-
CASSLGDRGLIGELFF
TGCGCCAGCAGCTTGGGGGACAGGGGGCTGATCGGGGAGCTGTTTTTT
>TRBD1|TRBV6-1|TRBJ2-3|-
CASTYRTGVGDTQYF
TGTGCCAGCACCTACAGGACAGGGGTAGGAGATACGCAGTATTTT
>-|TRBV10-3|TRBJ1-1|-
CAISSTGYTEAFF
TGTGCCATCAGCTCCACAGGGTACACTGAAGCTTTCTTT
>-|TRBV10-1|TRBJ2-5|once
CASSESSGQRETQYF
TGCGCCAGCAGTGAGTCGAGTGGACAGCGGGAGACCCAGTACTTC
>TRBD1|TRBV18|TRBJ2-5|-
CASSPDRVGEQYF
TGTGCCAGCTCACCTGACAGGGTAGGAGAGCAGTACTTC
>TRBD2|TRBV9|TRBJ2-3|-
CASSVGTSGGGGTDTQYF
TGTGCCAGCAGCGTCGGGACTAGCGGGGGTGGGGGCACAGATACGCAGTATTTT
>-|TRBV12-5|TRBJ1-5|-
CASGRGDRMGSNQPQHF
TGTGCTAGTGGCCGCGGCGATAGGATGGGGAGCAATCAGCCCCAGCATTTT
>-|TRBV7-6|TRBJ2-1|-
CASSLRSLSRQDNEQFF
TGTGCCAGCAGCTTACGATCCCTAAGTCGACAGGACAATGAGCAGTTCTTC
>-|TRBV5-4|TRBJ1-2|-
CASSLASDGGYTF
TGTGCCAGCAGCTTGGCCTCGGACGGGGGCTACACCTTC
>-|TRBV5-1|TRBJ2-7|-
CASSSGPLGEQYF
TGCGCCAGCAGTTCGGGCCCTTTGGGGGAGCAGTACTTC
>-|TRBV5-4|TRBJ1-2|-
CARSRPQLGYGYTF
TGTGCCAGAAGCCGCCCACAGTTAGGCTATGGCTACACCTTC
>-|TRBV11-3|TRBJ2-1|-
CASSLDRLGEQFF
TGTGCCAGCAGCTTAGATCGTCTGGGTGAGCAGTTCTTC
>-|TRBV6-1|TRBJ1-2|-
CASKVTQGNYGYTF
TGTGCCAGCAAGGTGACACAGGGTAACTATGGCTACACCTTC
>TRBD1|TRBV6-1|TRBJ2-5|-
CATHRDRAQETQYF
TGTGCCACACACCGGGACAGGGCGCAAGAGACCCAGTACTTC
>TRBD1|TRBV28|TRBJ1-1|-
CASTWDRRNTEAFF
TGTGCCAGCACCTGGGACAGGAGGAACACTGAAGCTTTCTTT
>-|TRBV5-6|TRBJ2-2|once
CASSLVDQGGELFF
TGTGCCAGCAGCTTAGTGGACCAAGGCGGGGAGCTGTTTTTT
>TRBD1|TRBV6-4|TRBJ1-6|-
CASSDTGASPLHF
TGTGCCAGCAGTGACACAGGGGCTTCACCCCTCCACTTT
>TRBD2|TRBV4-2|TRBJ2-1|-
CASSQGRAGGPYNEQFF
TGTGCCAGCAGCCAAGGTAGGGCGGGGGGCCCGTACAATGAGCAGTTCTTC